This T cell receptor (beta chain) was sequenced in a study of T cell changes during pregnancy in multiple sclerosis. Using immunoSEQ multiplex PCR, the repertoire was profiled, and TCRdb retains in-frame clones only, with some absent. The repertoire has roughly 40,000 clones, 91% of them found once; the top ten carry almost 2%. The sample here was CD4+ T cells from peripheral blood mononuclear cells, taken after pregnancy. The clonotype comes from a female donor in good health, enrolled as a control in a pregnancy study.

CDR3 loop: CASSPDAGGQETQYF. The CDR3 nucleotides are TGTGCCAGCTCACCAGACGCGGGCGGCCAAGAGACCCAGTACTTC. The chain couples TRBV18 to TRBJ2-5, with D maybe TRBD2 (5 bases). Trimming left V 2 bases short and J 1 base short, with 11 bases between. Germline lookup yields CDR1 KGHSH and CDR2 LQKENI. The CDR3 consists of 15 residues.